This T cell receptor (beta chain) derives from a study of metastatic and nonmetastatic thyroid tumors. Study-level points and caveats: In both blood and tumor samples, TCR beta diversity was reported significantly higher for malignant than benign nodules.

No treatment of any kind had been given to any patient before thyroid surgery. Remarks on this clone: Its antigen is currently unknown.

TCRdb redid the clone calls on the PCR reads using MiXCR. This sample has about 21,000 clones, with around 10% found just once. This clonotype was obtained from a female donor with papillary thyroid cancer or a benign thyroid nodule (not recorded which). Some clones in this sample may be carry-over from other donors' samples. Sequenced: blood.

CDR3 in amino acids: CASSLGGGGNSPLHF. The CDR3 nucleotides read TGTGCCAGCAGCTTAGGAGGTGGGGGGAATTCACCCCTCCACTTT. V gene TRBV11-3 combines with J gene TRBJ1-6; D may be TRBD1 (5 bases). Per germline, CDR1 SGHNT and CDR2 YENEEA. This CDR3 comprises 15 residues. V gave up 1 base and J gave up 7 bases, with 11 bases separating them.